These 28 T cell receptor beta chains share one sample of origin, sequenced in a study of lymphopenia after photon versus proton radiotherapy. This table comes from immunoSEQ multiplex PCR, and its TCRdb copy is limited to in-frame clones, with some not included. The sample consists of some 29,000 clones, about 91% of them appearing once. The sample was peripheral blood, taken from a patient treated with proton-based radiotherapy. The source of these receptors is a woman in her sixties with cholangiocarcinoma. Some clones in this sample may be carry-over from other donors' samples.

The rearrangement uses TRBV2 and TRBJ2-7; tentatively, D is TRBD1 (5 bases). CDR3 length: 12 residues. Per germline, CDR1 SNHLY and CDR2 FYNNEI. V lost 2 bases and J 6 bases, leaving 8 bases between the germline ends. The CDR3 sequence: CASSEQGFEQYF. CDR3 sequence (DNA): TGTGCCAGCAGTGAACAGGGTTTCGAGCAGTACTTC.

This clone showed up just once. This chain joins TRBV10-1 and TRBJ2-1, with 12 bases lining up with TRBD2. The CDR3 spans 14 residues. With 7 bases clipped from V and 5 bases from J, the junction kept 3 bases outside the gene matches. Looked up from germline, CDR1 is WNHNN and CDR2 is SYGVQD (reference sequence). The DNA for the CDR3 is TGCGCCAGCAAAAGACTAGCGGGGGACAATGAGCAGTTCTTC. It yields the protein CASKRLAGDNEQFF.

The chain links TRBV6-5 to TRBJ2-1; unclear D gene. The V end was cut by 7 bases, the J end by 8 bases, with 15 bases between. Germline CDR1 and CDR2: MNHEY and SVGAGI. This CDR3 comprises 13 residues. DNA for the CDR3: TGTGCCAGCACCCTTAGGTGGGCTGATGAGCAGTTCTTC. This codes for CASTLRWADEQFF.

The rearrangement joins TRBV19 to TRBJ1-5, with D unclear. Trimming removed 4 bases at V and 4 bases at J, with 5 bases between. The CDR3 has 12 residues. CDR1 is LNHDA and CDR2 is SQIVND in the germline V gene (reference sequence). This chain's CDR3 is CASSRWNQPQHF. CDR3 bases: TGTGCCAGTAGTAGGTGGAATCAGCCCCAGCATTTT.

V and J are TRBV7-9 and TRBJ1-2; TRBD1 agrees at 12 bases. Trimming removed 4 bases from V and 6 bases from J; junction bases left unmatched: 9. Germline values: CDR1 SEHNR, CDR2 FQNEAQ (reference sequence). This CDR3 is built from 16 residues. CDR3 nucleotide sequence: TGTGCCAGCAGCTCATCCGCCGGGACAGGGGGCGATGGCTACACCTTC. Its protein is CASSSSAGTGGDGYTF.

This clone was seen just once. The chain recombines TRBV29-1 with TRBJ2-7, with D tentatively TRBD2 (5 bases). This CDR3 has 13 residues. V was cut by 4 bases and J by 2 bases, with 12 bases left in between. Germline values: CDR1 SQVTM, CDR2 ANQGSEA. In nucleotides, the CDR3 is TGCAGCGTTGGTAAACGGGAAACCTACGAGCAGTACTTC. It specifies CSVGKRETYEQYF.

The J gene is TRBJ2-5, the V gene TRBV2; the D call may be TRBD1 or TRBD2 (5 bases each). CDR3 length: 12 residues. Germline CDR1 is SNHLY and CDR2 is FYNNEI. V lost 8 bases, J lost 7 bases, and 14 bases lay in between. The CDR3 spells CASGTIGGTQYF. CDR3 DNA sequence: TGTGCCAGCGGGACCATTGGTGGGACCCAGTACTTC.

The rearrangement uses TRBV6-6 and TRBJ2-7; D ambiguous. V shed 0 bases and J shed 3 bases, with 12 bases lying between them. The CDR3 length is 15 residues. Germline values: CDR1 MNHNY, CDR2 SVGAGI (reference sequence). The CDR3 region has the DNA TGTGCCAGCAGTTACTCGCTAGGCGGCAACTACGAGCAGTACTTC. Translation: CASSYSLGGNYEQYF.

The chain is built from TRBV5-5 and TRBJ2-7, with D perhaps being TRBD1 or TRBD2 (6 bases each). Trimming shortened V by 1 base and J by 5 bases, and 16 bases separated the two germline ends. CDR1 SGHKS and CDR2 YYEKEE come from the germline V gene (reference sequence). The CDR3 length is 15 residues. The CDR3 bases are TGTGCCAGCAGCTTGCGGACAGCGGGTGCCGACGAGCAGTACTTC. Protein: CASSLRTAGADEQYF.

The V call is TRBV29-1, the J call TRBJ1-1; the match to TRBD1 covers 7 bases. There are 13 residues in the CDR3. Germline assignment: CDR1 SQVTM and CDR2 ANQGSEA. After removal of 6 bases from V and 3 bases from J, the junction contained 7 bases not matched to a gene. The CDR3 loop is CSVQTDRDTEAFF. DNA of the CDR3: TGCAGCGTCCAAACCGACAGGGACACTGAAGCTTTCTTT.

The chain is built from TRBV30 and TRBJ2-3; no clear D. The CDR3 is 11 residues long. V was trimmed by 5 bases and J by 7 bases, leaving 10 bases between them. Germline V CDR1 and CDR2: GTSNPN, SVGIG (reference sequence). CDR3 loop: CAWGWRNTQYF. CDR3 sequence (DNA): TGTGCCTGGGGGTGGCGAAATACGCAGTATTTT.

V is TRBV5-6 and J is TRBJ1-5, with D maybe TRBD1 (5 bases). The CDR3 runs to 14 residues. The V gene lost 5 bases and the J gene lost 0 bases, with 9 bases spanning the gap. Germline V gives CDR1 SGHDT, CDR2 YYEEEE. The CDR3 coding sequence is TGTGCCAGCAGGCCGGGACTTAGCAATCAGCCCCAGCATTTT. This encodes CASRPGLSNQPQHF.

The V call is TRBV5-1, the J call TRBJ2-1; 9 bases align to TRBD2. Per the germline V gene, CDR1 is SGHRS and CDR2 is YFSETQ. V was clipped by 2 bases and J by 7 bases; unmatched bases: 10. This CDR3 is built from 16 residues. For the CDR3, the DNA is TGCGCCAGCAGCTTTGAAGCCAAAGCGGGAGGAAATGAGCAGTTCTTC. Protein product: CASSFEAKAGGNEQFF.

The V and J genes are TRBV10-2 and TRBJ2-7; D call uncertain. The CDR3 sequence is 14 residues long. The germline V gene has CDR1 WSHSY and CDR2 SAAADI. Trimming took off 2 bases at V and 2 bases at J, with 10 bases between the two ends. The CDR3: CASSEVGSPYEQYF. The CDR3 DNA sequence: TGCGCCAGCAGTGAGGTTGGCTCCCCCTACGAGCAGTACTTC.

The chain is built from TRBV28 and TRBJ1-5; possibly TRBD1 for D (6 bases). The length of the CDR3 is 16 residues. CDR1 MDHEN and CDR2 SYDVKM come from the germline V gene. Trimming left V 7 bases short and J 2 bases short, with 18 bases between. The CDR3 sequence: CASTHTGYRGNQPQHF. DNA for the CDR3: TGTGCCAGCACCCATACAGGGTATCGGGGCAATCAGCCCCAGCATTTT. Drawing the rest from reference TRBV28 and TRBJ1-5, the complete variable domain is DVKVTQSSRYLVKRTGEKVFLECVQDMDHENMFWYRQDPGLGLRLIYFSYDVKMKEKGDIPEGYSVSREKKERFSLILESASTNQTSMYLCASTHTGYRGNQPQHFGDGTRLSIL.

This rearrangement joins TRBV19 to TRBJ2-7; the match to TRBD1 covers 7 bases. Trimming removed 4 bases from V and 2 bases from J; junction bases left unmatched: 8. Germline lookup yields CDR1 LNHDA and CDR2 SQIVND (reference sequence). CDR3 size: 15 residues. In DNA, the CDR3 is TGTGCCAGTAGTACCACAGGGGCCTCTCCCTACGAGCAGTACTTC. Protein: CASSTTGASPYEQYF.

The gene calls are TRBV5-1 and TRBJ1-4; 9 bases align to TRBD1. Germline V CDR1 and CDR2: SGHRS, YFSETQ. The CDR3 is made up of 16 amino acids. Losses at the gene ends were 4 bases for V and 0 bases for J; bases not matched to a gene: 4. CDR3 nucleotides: TGCGCCAGCAGCCGGGGACAGGGAGCAACTAATGAAAAACTGTTTTTT. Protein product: CASSRGQGATNEKLFF.

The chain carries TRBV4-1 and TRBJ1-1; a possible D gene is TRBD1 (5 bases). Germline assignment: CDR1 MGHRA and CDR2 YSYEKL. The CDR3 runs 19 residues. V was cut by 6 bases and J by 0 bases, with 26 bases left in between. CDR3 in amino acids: CASSQKRDRPGYMNTEAFF. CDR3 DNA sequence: TGCGCCAGCAGTCAGAAACGTGACAGACCCGGCTATATGAACACTGAAGCTTTCTTT.

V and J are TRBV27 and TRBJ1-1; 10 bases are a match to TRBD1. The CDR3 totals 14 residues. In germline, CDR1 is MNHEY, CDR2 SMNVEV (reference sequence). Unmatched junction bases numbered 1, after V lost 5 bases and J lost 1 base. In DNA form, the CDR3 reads TGTGCCAGCAGTCGACAGGGGGCGAACACTGAAGCTTTCTTT. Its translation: CASSRQGANTEAFF.

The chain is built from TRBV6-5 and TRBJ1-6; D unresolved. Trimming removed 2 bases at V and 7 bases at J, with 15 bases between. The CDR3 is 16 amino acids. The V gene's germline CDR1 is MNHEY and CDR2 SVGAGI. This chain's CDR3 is CASSYEFRQWNSPLHF. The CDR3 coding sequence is TGTGCCAGCAGTTACGAGTTTCGGCAGTGGAATTCACCCCTCCACTTT.

The chain's CDR3 is CASSFIVDTGELFF. The CDR3 DNA reads as TGCGCCAGCAGCTTCATCGTCGACACCGGGGAGCTGTTTTTT. This chain joins TRBV5-1 and TRBJ2-2, with D unresolved. The germline V gene has CDR1 SGHRS and CDR2 YFSETQ. V lost 2 bases and J lost 3, with 8 bases in between. The CDR3 runs 14 residues.

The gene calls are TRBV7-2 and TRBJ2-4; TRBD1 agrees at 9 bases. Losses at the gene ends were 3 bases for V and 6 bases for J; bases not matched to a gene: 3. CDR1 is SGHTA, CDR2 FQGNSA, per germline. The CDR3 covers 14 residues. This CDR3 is CASSFTGGGNIQYF. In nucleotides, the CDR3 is TGTGCCAGCAGCTTTACAGGGGGCGGAAACATTCAGTACTTC.

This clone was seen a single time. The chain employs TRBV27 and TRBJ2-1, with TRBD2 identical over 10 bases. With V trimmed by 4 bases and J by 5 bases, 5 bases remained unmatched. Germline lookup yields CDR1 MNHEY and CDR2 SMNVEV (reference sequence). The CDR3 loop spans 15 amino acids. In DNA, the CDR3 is TGTGCCAGCAGTTCCCTAGCGGGGGAACACAATGAGCAGTTCTTC. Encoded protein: CASSSLAGEHNEQFF.

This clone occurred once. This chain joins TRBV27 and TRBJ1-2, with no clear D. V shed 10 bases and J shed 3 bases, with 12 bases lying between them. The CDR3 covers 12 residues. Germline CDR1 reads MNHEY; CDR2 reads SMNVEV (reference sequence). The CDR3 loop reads CATADTDYGYTF. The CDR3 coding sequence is TGTGCCACCGCCGACACAGACTATGGCTACACCTTC.

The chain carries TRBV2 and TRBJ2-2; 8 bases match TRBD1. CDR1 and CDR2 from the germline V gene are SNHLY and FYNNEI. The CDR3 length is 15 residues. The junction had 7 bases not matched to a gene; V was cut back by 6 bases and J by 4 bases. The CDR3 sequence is CASSAETGVTGELFF. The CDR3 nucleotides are TGTGCCAGCAGCGCTGAGACAGGGGTCACCGGGGAGCTGTTTTTT.

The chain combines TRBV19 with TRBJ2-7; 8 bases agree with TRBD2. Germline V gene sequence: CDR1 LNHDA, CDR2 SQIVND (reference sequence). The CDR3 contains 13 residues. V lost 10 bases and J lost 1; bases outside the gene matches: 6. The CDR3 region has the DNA TGTGCCACCCGCGGGGGGAGTTCCTACGAGCAGTACTTC. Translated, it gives CATRGGSSYEQYF.

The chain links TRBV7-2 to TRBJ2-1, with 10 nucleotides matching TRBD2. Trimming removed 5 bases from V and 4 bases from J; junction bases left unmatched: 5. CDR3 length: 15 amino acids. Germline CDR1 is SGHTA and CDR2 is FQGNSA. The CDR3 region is CASSASSGRYNEQFF. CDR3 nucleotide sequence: TGTGCCAGCAGCGCGTCTAGCGGGAGATACAATGAGCAGTTCTTC.

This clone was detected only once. CDR3 DNA sequence: TGCGCCCGTAGTCAGGGAGGGGAAAAACTGTTTTTT. Translated, it gives CARSQGGEKLFF. This chain connects TRBV10-2 to TRBJ1-4; TRBD1 might be the D (5 bases). This CDR3 is built from 12 residues. V dropped 11 bases and J dropped 8 bases, with 15 bases sitting between them. CDR1 is WSHSY, CDR2 SAAADI, per germline.